These 27 T cell receptor beta chains originate from one sample sequenced in a study of T cell responses to AZD1222 COVID-19 vaccine. Clones were sequenced by immunoSEQ multiplex PCR, and TCRdb holds only the in-frame ones, with some missing. The repertoire holds roughly 160,000 clones, about nine tenths seen once, with more than 1.5% in the top ten. This sample comprised peripheral blood, obtained on day 0 of AZD1222 vaccination. These receptors originate from an adult in good health.

The V and J genes are TRBV15 and TRBJ2-3; D remains unclear. V lost 6 bases to trimming and J lost 0 bases, with 10 bases between them. The CDR3 sequence is 14 residues long. Per germline, CDR1 LNHNV and CDR2 YYDKDF (reference sequence). The CDR3: CATRDLPSTDTQYF. The CDR3 DNA reads as TGTGCCACCAGGGACCTCCCTAGCACAGATACGCAGTATTTT. Looking up the rest from reference TRBV15 and TRBJ2-3 gives the full variable domain: DAMVIQNPRYQVTQFGKPVTLSCSQTLNHNVMYWYQQKSSQAPKLLFHYYDKDFNNEADTPDNFQSRRPNTSFCFLDIRSPGLGDTAMYLCATRDLPSTDTQYFGPGTRLTVL.

The J gene is TRBJ2-2, the V gene TRBV19; 10 bases match TRBD1. Trimming removed 5 bases from V and 6 bases from J; junction bases left unmatched: 0. The CDR3 covers 13 residues. Per germline, CDR1 LNHDA and CDR2 SQIVND (reference sequence). The CDR3 DNA reads TGTGCCAGTAGTGGACAGGGGGCCGGGGAGCTGTTTTTT. Amino acid sequence: CASSGQGAGELFF.

V usage is TRBV6-6 and J usage is TRBJ2-7; 10 bases map to TRBD1. Germline V gene data show CDR1 as MNHNY and CDR2 as SVGAGI (reference sequence). The CDR3 covers 15 residues. V trimming: 6 bases; J trimming: 3 bases; junction bases outside the gene matches: 8. The CDR3 coding sequence is TGTGCCAGCAGAGACAGGACAGGGGGACTCTACGAGCAGTACTTC. Translating it yields CASRDRTGGLYEQYF.

The V gene is TRBV23-1, the J gene TRBJ2-2, with TRBD2 matching over 10 bases. TRBV23-1 is designated an ORF whose function remains uncertain. CDR3 size: 17 residues. J gave up 2 bases and V 2 bases, and 5 bases lay outside the gene matches. CDR3 amino acids: CASSQPSGGPNTGELFF. CDR3 nucleotides: TGCGCCAGCAGTCAACCTAGCGGGGGACCAAACACCGGGGAGCTGTTTTTT.

This rearrangement joins TRBV2 to TRBJ1-2, with a possible D match to TRBD1 (5 bases). The germline V gene encodes CDR1 SNHLY and CDR2 FYNNEI. CDR3 length: 14 amino acids. The ends were cut back, 3 bases at V and 3 bases at J, with 11 bases in the middle. In nucleotides, the CDR3 is TGTGCCAGCAGTGAGGGGCGGGGGGACTATGGCTACACCTTC. It encodes CASSEGRGDYGYTF.

The V gene is TRBV5-5, the J gene TRBJ2-7; maybe TRBD1 (6 bases). The V gene's germline CDR1 is SGHKS and CDR2 YYEKEE (reference sequence). V was pared by 3 bases and J by 4 bases, with 11 bases between. The CDR3 totals 13 residues. As DNA, the CDR3 is TGTGCCAGCAGCTGGAACAGGGTGTACGAGCAGTACTTC. This gives the protein CASSWNRVYEQYF.

In DNA, the CDR3 is TGTGCCAGCAGCCAAAACAGGGGTCGCACTGAAGCTTTCTTT. This gives the protein CASSQNRGRTEAFF. V usage is TRBV3-1 (or the pseudogene TRBV3-2) and J usage is TRBJ1-1; TRBD1 matches 7 bases. The length of the CDR3 is 14 residues. CDR1 and CDR2 from the germline V gene are LGHDT and YNNKEL (reference sequence). Trimming took 2 bases from V and 4 from J; bases not matched to a gene: 4.

This clone appeared a single time. The conserved phenylalanine or tryptophan is not found at the CDR3 terminus, so this likely reflects a read error. Because the CDR3's place on the DNA is in doubt, the DNA is left out and the CDR3 is given as listed by TCRdb. This chain connects TRBV9 to TRBJ1-2; TRBD1 is the table's D call and was not checked against the DNA. Per the germline V gene, CDR1 is SGDLS and CDR2 is YYNGEE. With termini counted, the CDR3 has 12 amino acids. CDR3 loop: CASSVGNRCPLT.

V is TRBV2 and J is TRBJ1-1; D is possibly TRBD1 (5 bases). The CDR3 contains 13 residues. Trimming left V 0 bases short and J 14 bases short, with 16 bases between. Per germline, CDR1 SNHLY and CDR2 FYNNEI. The CDR3 loop reads CASSEAGRLSSFF. In DNA, the CDR3 is TGTGCCAGCAGTGAAGCGGGGCGCCTAAGTTCGTTCTTT.

In its sample, this clone was seen once. CDR3 coding DNA: TGTGCCAGCAGCGCCCGGGGGGGAGGAGAGACCCAGTACTTC. The encoded protein is CASSARGGGETQYF. The rearrangement links TRBV3-1 (or the pseudogene TRBV3-2) to TRBJ2-5, with 8 bases that match TRBD2. This CDR3 region has 14 residues. V lost 5 bases, J lost 4 bases, and 6 bases stayed unmatched. The germline gives CDR1 LGHDT, CDR2 YNNKEL (reference sequence).

CDR3 nucleotide sequence: TGTGCCAGCAGCCAAGACCAGGAGCAGTACTTC. This gives the protein CASSQDQEQYF. V usage is TRBV4-2 and J usage is TRBJ2-7; D gene ambiguous. The CDR3 contains 11 residues. Trimming took 0 bases from V and 7 from J, leaving 4 bases between them. Germline values: CDR1 LGHNA, CDR2 YNFKEQ.

The chain combines TRBV7-9 with TRBJ2-7, with D unresolved. Germline lookup yields CDR1 SEHNR and CDR2 FQNEAQ (reference sequence). This CDR3 contains 12 residues. V was pared by 2 bases and J by 3 bases, with 5 bases between. Written as DNA, the CDR3 is TGTGCCAGCAGCTTATTCATCTACGAGCAGTACTTC. It codes for CASSLFIYEQYF.

The J gene is TRBJ1-2, the V gene TRBV7-9; the D is unclear. The CDR3 extends over 15 amino acids. Trimming removed 1 base from V and 2 bases from J, with 11 bases in between. CDR1 and CDR2 from the germline V gene are SEHNR and FQNEAQ (reference sequence). The CDR3 loop reads CASSLVRGSNYGYTF. CDR3 DNA sequence: TGTGCCAGCAGCTTAGTTCGGGGTTCGAACTATGGCTACACCTTC.

On this clone itself: Relative to the germline gene, one junction end is altered; a read error may explain this. The chain recombines TRBV20-1 with TRBJ2-2; the D call may be TRBD1 or TRBD2 (5 bases each). CDR1 is DFQATT and CDR2 is SNEGSKA in the germline V gene (reference sequence). The CDR3 sequence is 10 residues long. The DNA for the CDR3 is TGCAGTGCTAGAGATTTGGGGGTTGTTTTT. Translating gives CSARDLGVVF.

This chain joins TRBV7-2 and TRBJ2-3; D gene ambiguous. The CDR3 is made up of 14 amino acids. Trimming took 1 base from V and 2 from J, leaving 7 bases between them. Germline V CDR1 and CDR2: SGHTA, FQGNSA. The CDR3: CASSLGLNTDTQYF. The CDR3 bases are TGTGCCAGCAGCTTAGGACTCAACACAGATACGCAGTATTTT.

The gene calls are TRBV6-1 and TRBJ2-3, with TRBD2 as a possible D gene (6 bases). The V end was cut by 3 bases, the J end by 0 bases, with 7 bases between. Germline V gene data show CDR1 as MNHNS and CDR2 as SASEGT. The CDR3 is 14 amino acids. The CDR3 loop is CASSERGSTDTQYF. The DNA of the CDR3 is TGTGCCAGCAGTGAGCGGGGTAGCACAGATACGCAGTATTTT.

This chain uses TRBV14 with TRBJ2-7, with D maybe TRBD2 (6 bases). Germline CDR1 SGHDN, CDR2 FVKESK. The length of the CDR3 is 13 residues. V lost 4 bases to trimming and J lost 5 bases, with 12 bases between them. Written as DNA, the CDR3 is TGTGCCAGCAGCCGAGGAGGGTCTAACGAGCAGTACTTC. Its protein product is CASSRGGSNEQYF. Full variable domain (remainder filled in from reference TRBV14 and TRBJ2-7): EAGVTQFPSHSVIEKGQTVTLRCDPISGHDNLYWYRRVMGKEIKFLLHFVKESKQDESGMPNNRFLAERTGGTYSTLKVQPAELEDSGVYFCASSRGGSNEQYFGPGTRLTVT.

V usage is TRBV7-2 and J usage is TRBJ1-2; perhaps TRBD1 as D (6 bases). Germline lookup yields CDR1 SGHTA and CDR2 FQGNSA. Trimming took 5 bases from V and 6 from J, leaving 22 bases between them. This CDR3 is built from 16 residues. In DNA form, the CDR3 reads TGTGCCAGCAGCCCGCGGTACAGGGTAAACACTGATGGCTACACCTTC. It is translated as CASSPRYRVNTDGYTF.

The chain combines TRBV19 with TRBJ2-7; possibly TRBD2 for D (6 bases). V dropped 6 bases and J dropped 10 bases, with 16 bases sitting between them. The CDR3 extends over 12 amino acids. The germline CDR1 and CDR2 sequences are LNHDA and SQIVND (reference sequence). Written as DNA, the CDR3 is TGTGCCAGTAGCCCCGGGGGACCTCCACAGTACTTC. This gives the protein CASSPGGPPQYF.

This clone showed up just once. The rearrangement links TRBV5-4 to TRBJ2-2; TRBD1 is a possible D gene (5 bases). The germline V gene has CDR1 SGHNT and CDR2 YYREEE (reference sequence). This CDR3 is 17 amino acids long. The germline V and J ends were trimmed by 1 base and 7 bases, with 20 bases remaining between them. The CDR3: CASSLFGQGAWGGELFF. CDR3 nucleotides: TGTGCCAGCAGCTTGTTTGGGCAGGGCGCTTGGGGCGGGGAGCTGTTTTTT.

The J gene is TRBJ2-7, the V gene TRBV5-4, with TRBD2 identical over 8 bases. J gave up 0 bases and V 0 bases, and 11 bases lay outside the gene matches. The CDR3 runs to 18 residues. Germline CDR1 is SGHNT and CDR2 is YYREEE (reference sequence). DNA for the CDR3: TGTGCCAGCAGCTTGGCCCCAGGTAGCGGGGCATCCTCCTACGAGCAGTACTTC. This encodes CASSLAPGSGASSYEQYF.

The J gene is TRBJ1-2, the V gene TRBV18; TRBD1 agrees at 9 bases. This CDR3 spans 15 amino acids. V trimming: 4 bases; J trimming: 4 bases; junction bases outside the gene matches: 7. Germline CDR1 and CDR2: KGHSH and LQKENI. The CDR3 loop is CASSQREQGAYGYTF. CDR3 nucleotides: TGTGCCAGCTCACAAAGGGAACAGGGGGCCTATGGCTACACCTTC.

The chain recombines TRBV20-1 with TRBJ2-1, with 10 nucleotides matching TRBD2. There are 17 residues in the CDR3. CDR1 and CDR2 (germline): DFQATT, SNEGSKA (reference sequence). V dropped 3 bases and J dropped 4; count of bases not matched to a gene: 12. The DNA of the CDR3 is TGCAGTGCTAGTAGGCTAGCGGGGGCTGGAGTTTACAATGAGCAGTTCTTC. Its protein is CSASRLAGAGVYNEQFF.

The V gene is TRBV12-3 or TRBV12-4, the J gene TRBJ2-7, with TRBD1 matching 9 bases. Trimming took 4 bases from V and 3 from J; bases not matched to a gene: 1. The CDR3 length is 13 residues. Here the CDR3 reads CASSWDRVYEQYF. CDR3 sequence (DNA): TGTGCCAGCAGTTGGGACAGGGTCTACGAGCAGTACTTC.

The chain carries TRBV7-9 and TRBJ2-3; D unresolved. Trimming took 1 base from V and 3 from J, leaving 5 bases between them. The CDR3 runs to 13 residues. Germline V gene sequence: CDR1 SEHNR, CDR2 FQNEAQ (reference sequence). This CDR3 is CASSLGPTDTQYF. The DNA for the CDR3 is TGTGCCAGCAGCTTAGGCCCGACAGATACGCAGTATTTT. Combining the CDR3 with reference TRBV7-9 and TRBJ2-3 gives the whole variable domain DTGVSQNPRHKITKRGQNVTFRCDPISEHNRLYWYRQTLGQGPEFLTYFQNEAQLEKSRLLSDRFSAERPKGSFSTLEIQRTEQGDSAMYLCASSLGPTDTQYFGPGTRLTVL.

The gene calls are TRBV6-1 and TRBJ1-5; no firm D call. Germline lookup yields CDR1 MNHNS and CDR2 SASEGT. CDR3 size: 16 residues. V was pared by 1 base and J by 0 bases, with 10 bases between. Here the CDR3 DNA reads TGTGCCAGCAGTGAAGGGACGTATTATAGCAATCAGCCCCAGCATTTT. The encoded protein is CASSEGTYYSNQPQHF.

The rearrangement joins TRBV19 to TRBJ1-2; possible D gene TRBD1, 6 bases. Germline V gives CDR1 LNHDA, CDR2 SQIVND (reference sequence). The ends were cut back, 10 bases at V and 4 bases at J, with 16 bases in the middle. This CDR3 has 13 residues. The CDR3 sequence: CATKRQGTYGYTF. CDR3 bases: TGTGCCACTAAGAGGCAGGGGACCTATGGCTACACCTTC.